These 32 T cell receptor beta chains were sequenced from one sample in a study of radiotherapy plus CTLA-4 blockade in lung cancer. Using immunoSEQ multiplex PCR, the repertoire was profiled, and TCRdb retains in-frame clones only, with some absent. This sample yields about 110,000 clones, of which more than 75% are seen a single time; over 2% belongs to the top ten. Material: peripheral blood, obtained from a patient treated with radiotherapy plus ipilimumab. The source is a human donor with non-small cell lung cancer that progressed on radiotherapy plus ipilimumab. Some clones in this sample may be carry-over from other donors' samples.

The gene calls are TRBV28 and TRBJ1-5, with 7 bases lining up with TRBD1. The V and J ends lost 5 bases and 14 bases, in that order; junction bases with no gene match: 9. Germline lookup yields CDR1 MDHEN and CDR2 SYDVKM. The CDR3 spans 12 residues. In DNA, the CDR3 is TGTGCCAGCAGTAACTTGGGACAGCCTAAGCATTTT. Translation gives CASSNLGQPKHF. Supplemented by reference TRBV28 and TRBJ1-5, the full variable domain reads DVKVTQSSRYLVKRTGEKVFLECVQDMDHENMFWYRQDPGLGLRLIYFSYDVKMKEKGDIPEGYSVSREKKERFSLILESASTNQTSMYLCASSNLGQPKHFGDGTRLSIL.

This clone was detected only once. The V call is TRBV18, the J call TRBJ2-3, with TRBD2 matching 9 bases. Germline V gene sequence: CDR1 KGHSH, CDR2 LQKENI. The CDR3 extends over 15 amino acids. V was clipped by 6 bases and J by 0 bases; unmatched bases: 4. CDR3 nucleotide sequence: TGTGCCAGCTCTCTAGCGGGGCGTAGCACAGATACGCAGTATTTT. It translates to CASSLAGRSTDTQYF.

This clone has just a few counts. The junction differs from germline at one of its ends, possibly a read error. V and J are TRBV5-1 and TRBJ1-2; possibly TRBD1 for D (6 bases). CDR1 is SGHRS, CDR2 YFSETQ, per germline. The CDR3 runs to 13 residues. The CDR3 DNA is TGTGCCAGCAGCTTGGACAGTTACTATGGCTACACCTTC. This gives the protein CASSLDSYYGYTF.

The chain couples TRBV27 to TRBJ1-3; no clear D gene. The CDR3 totals 15 residues. CDR1 and CDR2 from the germline V gene are MNHEY and SMNVEV (reference sequence). V shed 5 bases and J shed 0 bases, with 11 bases lying between them. CDR3 bases: TGTGCCAGCAGTAGAAAACCTCACTCTGGAAACACCATATATTTT. Translated, it gives CASSRKPHSGNTIYF.

This clone was found a few times. This chain uses TRBV27 with TRBJ2-5, with D possibly called TRBD1 or TRBD2 (5 bases each). The CDR3 contains 15 residues. V was cut by 4 bases and J by 5 bases, with 17 bases left in between. Germline V lookup: CDR1 MNHEY, CDR2 SMNVEV (reference sequence). CDR3: CASSSMWGFGETQYF. Written as DNA, the CDR3 is TGTGCCAGCAGTTCTATGTGGGGGTTTGGGGAGACCCAGTACTTC.

This clone occurred once. The chain has TRBV29-1 and TRBJ2-3; D is perhaps TRBD1 (5 bases). Germline-derived CDR1 and CDR2 are SQVTM and ANQGSEA. Trimming shortened V by 1 base and J by 0 bases, and 8 bases separated the two germline ends. The CDR3 sequence is 14 residues long. CDR3 loop: CSVEARASTDTQYF. CDR3 bases: TGCAGCGTTGAAGCCAGGGCTAGCACAGATACGCAGTATTTT.

J is TRBJ2-1 and V is TRBV7-3, with TRBD2 matching over 8 bases. There are 16 residues in the CDR3. V was clipped by 5 bases and J by 4 bases; unmatched bases: 10. Germline V lookup: CDR1 SGHTA, CDR2 FQGTGA. The CDR3 DNA sequence: TGTGCCAGCAGCACACGGGGGGGCACTAAATACAATGAGCAGTTCTTC. This translates into CASSTRGGTKYNEQFF.

The rearrangement links TRBV9 to TRBJ2-3, with 8 bases identical to TRBD2. The germline V gene encodes CDR1 SGDLS and CDR2 YYNGEE. V was pared by 0 bases and J by 1 base, with 7 bases of the junction left unmatched. The length of the CDR3 is 17 residues. The CDR3 is CASSVGRGDHRTDTQYF. For the CDR3, the DNA is TGTGCCAGCAGCGTAGGGCGGGGGGATCATCGCACAGATACGCAGTATTTT.

This clone was seen only a few times. The chain couples TRBV19 to TRBJ1-3, with D possibly TRBD1 on 5 matching bases. This CDR3 spans 14 amino acids. V lost 9 bases and J lost 4, with 16 bases in between. Germline loops: CDR1 LNHDA, CDR2 SQIVND (reference sequence). The CDR3: CASSSHGTGNTIYF. CDR3 DNA sequence: TGTGCCAGCTCATCCCACGGGACCGGAAACACCATATATTTT.

This clone appeared once. The chain employs TRBV5-1 and TRBJ2-2; D not certain. Trimming pared 7 bases from V and 3 bases from J, leaving 13 bases between. Germline V CDR1 and CDR2: SGHRS, YFSETQ. This CDR3 comprises 14 residues. The CDR3 protein is CASSLGVDTGELFF. The CDR3 DNA sequence: TGCGCCAGCTCGTTGGGCGTCGACACCGGGGAGCTGTTTTTT. The whole variable domain, remainder taken from reference TRBV5-1 and TRBJ2-2, is KAGVTQTPRYLIKTRGQQVTLSCSPISGHRSVSWYQQTPGQGLQFLFEYFSETQRNKGNFPGRFSGRQFSNSRSEMNVSTLELGDSALYLCASSLGVDTGELFFGEGSRLTVL.

This chain uses TRBV18 with TRBJ1-4; D gene uncertain. This CDR3 is 15 amino acids long. Trimming took 3 bases from V and 3 from J, leaving 11 bases between them. Germline CDR1 KGHSH, CDR2 LQKENI. The CDR3 here is CASSPLGLANEKLFF. The CDR3, as DNA: TGTGCCAGCTCACCCCTAGGGTTGGCTAATGAAAAACTGTTTTTT.

This rearrangement joins TRBV14 to TRBJ2-6, with D uncertain. Germline CDR1 reads SGHDN; CDR2 reads FVKESK. The CDR3 contains 13 residues. Trimming took 1 base from V and 2 from J, leaving 0 bases between them. The CDR3 here is CASSQAGANVLTF. CDR3 sequence (DNA): TGTGCCAGCAGCCAAGCTGGGGCCAACGTCCTGACTTTC. Drawing the rest from reference TRBV14 and TRBJ2-6, the complete variable domain is EAGVTQFPSHSVIEKGQTVTLRCDPISGHDNLYWYRRVMGKEIKFLLHFVKESKQDESGMPNNRFLAERTGGTYSTLKVQPAELEDSGVYFCASSQAGANVLTFGAGSRLTVL.

The chain has TRBV2 and TRBJ1-1; D is unresolved. The CDR3 length is 12 residues. Germline V gene data show CDR1 as SNHLY and CDR2 as FYNNEI. V was shortened by 4 bases and J by 8 bases, with 11 bases between the two germline ends. The CDR3 spells CASSVSVTEAFF. DNA of the CDR3: TGTGCCAGCAGTGTATCCGTGACAGAAGCTTTCTTT.

CDR3 region: CSVVFGYNQPQHF. CDR3 DNA: TGCAGCGTTGTGTTTGGGTACAATCAGCCCCAGCATTTT. V usage is TRBV29-1 and J usage is TRBJ1-5, with no clear D. Germline V gene sequence: CDR1 SQVTM, CDR2 ANQGSEA. The CDR3 is 13 residues long. Trimming took 4 bases from V and 3 from J, leaving 10 bases between them.

The V and J genes are TRBV25-1 and TRBJ1-1, with D unclear. Between the trimmed V and J ends, which lost 2 bases and 5 bases, there was a span of 15 bases. Germline V gene sequence: CDR1 MGHDK, CDR2 SYGVNS. CDR3 size: 15 residues. The CDR3 DNA is TGTGCCAGCAGTGAAGGCTGGGCCCGGAATACTGAAGCTTTCTTT. This encodes CASSEGWARNTEAFF.

The chain is built from TRBV5-6 and TRBJ1-2; 8 nucleotides line up with TRBD1. The CDR3 totals 12 residues. Looked up from germline, CDR1 is SGHDT and CDR2 is YYEEEE. Losses at the gene ends were 4 bases for V and 14 bases for J; bases not matched to a gene: 10. CDR3 DNA: TGTGCCAGCAGCCAAGGACAGGGTAGCGATACCTTC. Amino acids: CASSQGQGSDTF.

The table lists this clone with a few counts. The chain couples TRBV13 to TRBJ2-2, with 8 bases identical to TRBD1. Per germline, CDR1 PRHDT and CDR2 FYEKMQ (reference sequence). This CDR3 region has 15 residues. V trimming: 4 bases; J trimming: 4 bases; junction bases outside the gene matches: 5. The DNA for the CDR3 is TGTGCCAGCAGCTCAGAGGACAGGGTCACCGGGGAGCTGTTTTTT. As protein: CASSSEDRVTGELFF.

The rearrangement joins TRBV6-5 to TRBJ1-1; no clear D. The CDR3 sequence is 15 residues long. Trimming pared 7 bases from V and 5 bases from J, leaving 20 bases between. CDR1 is MNHEY and CDR2 is SVGAGI in the germline V gene. The CDR3 loop reads CASTRPPPYGTEAFF. The CDR3 DNA follows: TGTGCCAGCACTCGGCCCCCCCCGTATGGGACTGAAGCTTTCTTT.

DNA for the CDR3: TGTGCCAGCAGCACCCAGAGGAACACTGAAGCTTTCTTT. It is translated as CASSTQRNTEAFF. The genes are TRBV7-3 and TRBJ1-1; D unclear. Germline V gene lookup returns CDR1 SGHTA and CDR2 FQGTGA. Deletions cut 5 bases from V and 1 base from J, with 8 bases between. The CDR3 is 13 residues long. Drawing the rest from reference TRBV7-3 and TRBJ1-1, the complete variable domain is GAGVSQTPSNKVTEKGKYVELRCDPISGHTALYWYRQSLGQGPEFLIYFQGTGAADDSGLPNDRFFAVRPEGSVSTLKIQRTERGDSAVYLCASSTQRNTEAFFGQGTRLTVV.

For this clone: A read error may produce the germline difference seen at one junction end. The chain is built from TRBV19 and TRBJ2-3; 7 nucleotides line up with TRBD2. Germline values: CDR1 LNHDA, CDR2 SQIVND (reference sequence). The length of the CDR3 is 12 residues. The chain's CDR3 is CASSTLAGLGHF. Written as DNA, the CDR3 is TGTGCCAGTAGTACATTAGCGGGTTTAGGGCATTTT.

The CDR3 loop reads CASSSSLAGGSTGELFF. The CDR3 nucleotides are TGTGCCAGCAGCTCGAGCCTAGCGGGGGGTAGCACCGGGGAGCTGTTTTTT. The chain recombines TRBV11-3 with TRBJ2-2; 11 bases fit TRBD2. Germline CDR1 reads SGHNT; CDR2 reads YENEEA. V lost 4 bases and J lost 4; bases outside the gene matches: 8. CDR3 length: 17 amino acids.

The chain couples TRBV7-2 to TRBJ1-5; 8 bases match TRBD1. After removal of 2 bases from V and 9 bases from J, the junction contained 9 bases not matched to a gene. The CDR3 has 15 amino acids. Germline loops: CDR1 SGHTA, CDR2 FQGNSA. CDR3 sequence: CASSLQTGAEVPQHF. The CDR3 DNA is TGTGCCAGCAGCTTACAGACAGGGGCCGAGGTGCCCCAGCATTTT.

The rearrangement joins TRBV13 to TRBJ2-7; tentatively, D is TRBD1 (6 bases). Deletions cut 2 bases from V and 2 bases from J, with 10 bases between. Looked up from germline, CDR1 is PRHDT and CDR2 is FYEKMQ (reference sequence). This CDR3 has 14 residues. The CDR3 protein is CASSLFEGAYEQYF. The CDR3 nucleotides are TGTGCCAGCAGCTTATTTGAGGGGGCCTACGAGCAGTACTTC.

The chain joins TRBV10-1 to TRBJ2-5; tentatively, D is TRBD1 (6 bases). Germline CDR1 reads WNHNN; CDR2 reads SYGVQD (reference sequence). The length of the CDR3 is 15 residues. V was pared by 2 bases and J by 2 bases, with 12 bases between. The chain's CDR3 is CASSEAQGMQETQYF. In DNA form, the CDR3 reads TGCGCCAGCAGTGAGGCGCAGGGGATGCAAGAGACCCAGTACTTC.

The V call is TRBV7-2, the J call TRBJ2-1; possibly TRBD1 or TRBD2 for D (6 bases each). V lost 4 bases to trimming and J lost 10 bases, with 11 bases between them. Germline loops: CDR1 SGHTA, CDR2 FQGNSA. The CDR3 is 12 residues long. CDR3 sequence (DNA): TGTGCCAGCAGCTCTATCGGGGGCGAGCAGTTCTTC. Translating it yields CASSSIGGEQFF. Together with reference TRBV7-2 and TRBJ2-1, the CDR3 gives the full variable domain: GAGVSQSPSNKVTEKGKDVELRCDPISGHTALYWYRQSLGQGLEFLIYFQGNSAPDKSGLPSDRFSAERTGGSVSTLTIQRTQQEDSAVYLCASSSIGGEQFFGPGTRLTVL.

V gene TRBV6-5 combines with J gene TRBJ1-1; D uncertain. Trimming shortened V by 6 bases and J by 3 bases, and 14 bases separated the two germline ends. Germline assignment: CDR1 MNHEY and CDR2 SVGAGI. The CDR3 runs 14 residues. The CDR3 coding sequence is TGTGCCAGCAGCCCACTCTGGGGAGACACTGAAGCTTTCTTT. Translated: CASSPLWGDTEAFF.

The chain combines TRBV6-4 with TRBJ2-7; no reliable D call. From germline, CDR1 is MRHNA and CDR2 SNTAGT. V was pared by 4 bases and J by 1 base, with 14 bases between. CDR3 length: 15 residues. CDR3 in amino acids: CASSVGVGRSYEQYF. CDR3 DNA sequence: TGTGCCAGCAGTGTAGGAGTAGGCAGGTCCTACGAGCAGTACTTC.

In this sample, this clone turned up a few times. The rearrangement uses TRBV6-1 and TRBJ2-7; the D gene is possibly TRBD2 (6 bases). The CDR3 runs to 14 residues. Looked up from germline, CDR1 is MNHNS and CDR2 is SASEGT. Trimming pared 6 bases from V and 1 base from J, leaving 13 bases between. The chain's CDR3 is CASRPGLLSYEQYF. CDR3 sequence (DNA): TGTGCCAGCAGGCCGGGACTTCTATCCTACGAGCAGTACTTC.

DNA of the CDR3: TGTGCCAGCAGTTACGGGGGACTAGCGGTATACGAGCAGTACTTC. Translation gives CASSYGGLAVYEQYF. The chain uses TRBV6-5 and TRBJ2-5, with TRBD2 identical over 11 bases. The J call could be wrong; TRBJ2-7 is a better fit for the DNA end. The CDR3 runs to 15 residues. The germline V gene has CDR1 MNHEY and CDR2 SVGAGI.

The chain employs TRBV2 and TRBJ1-5; tentatively, D is TRBD1 (6 bases). This CDR3 comprises 13 residues. Germline V lookup: CDR1 SNHLY, CDR2 FYNNEI. V was clipped by 8 bases and J by 7 bases, with 15 bases between them. Written as DNA, the CDR3 is TGTGCCAGCGTTAAGGACAGCCGGCAGCCCCAGCATTTT. This sequence encodes CASVKDSRQPQHF.

The rearrangement joins TRBV30 to TRBJ2-5, with 7 bases aligning to TRBD2. The CDR3 is made up of 15 amino acids. Germline loops: CDR1 GTSNPN, CDR2 SVGIG (reference sequence). The V segment lost 1 base and the J segment 1 base; nucleotides outside the gene matches: 6. The CDR3 DNA follows: TGTGCCTGGAGTGGGTATAGCGGGTTCCAAGAGACCCAGTACTTC. It yields the protein CAWSGYSGFQETQYF.

The V gene is TRBV10-3, the J gene TRBJ1-3; the match to TRBD1 covers 7 bases. With 6 bases clipped from V and 4 bases from J, the junction kept 0 bases outside the gene matches. Germline V gene data show CDR1 as ENHRY and CDR2 as SYGVKD. This CDR3 is 12 amino acids long. The CDR3 region has the DNA TGTGCCATCAGGGGACAGGGAAACACCATATATTTT. Protein sequence: CAIRGQGNTIYF.